This record looks at one T cell receptor (beta chain) sequence and its context. This library used about 360 ng RNA and molecular barcoded adaptors spanning alpha/delta and beta/gamma chains. Via MiXCR, TCRdb re-called the reads, giving one row per CDR3 protein. The sample holds 39,000 or so distinct CDR3 sequences, roughly 12% seen once. The data belong to a study of read filtering for tumor transcriptome and immune sequencing. The CDR3 covers 13 residues. Germline lookup yields CDR1 SGHRS and CDR2 YFSETQ. The germline V and J ends were trimmed by 3 bases and 0 bases, with 5 bases remaining between them.

The sample taken for sequencing was a population of CD138-negative cells sorted from bone marrow. V usage is TRBV5-1 and J usage is TRBJ2-3; D unclear. The clonotype comes from a donor aged 40 or over with multiple myeloma. The CDR3 nucleotides read TGCGCCAGCAGCTCGGCTAGCACAGATACGCAGTATTTT. It is translated as CASSSASTDTQYF.